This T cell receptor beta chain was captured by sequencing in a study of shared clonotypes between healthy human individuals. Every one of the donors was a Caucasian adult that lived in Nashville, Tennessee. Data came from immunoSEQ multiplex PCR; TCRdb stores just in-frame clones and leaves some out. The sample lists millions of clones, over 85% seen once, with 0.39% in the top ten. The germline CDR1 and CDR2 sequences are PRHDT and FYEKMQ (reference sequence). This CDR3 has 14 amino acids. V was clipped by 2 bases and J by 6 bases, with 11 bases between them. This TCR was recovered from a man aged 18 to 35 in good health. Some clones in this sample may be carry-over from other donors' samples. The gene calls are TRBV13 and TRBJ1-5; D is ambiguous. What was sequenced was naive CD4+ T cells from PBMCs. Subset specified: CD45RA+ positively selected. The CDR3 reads CASSLRPDTQPQHF. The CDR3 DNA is TGTGCCAGCAGCTTACGGCCTGATACTCAGCCCCAGCATTTT.